The 25 T cell receptor beta chains below were found in one sample sequenced in a study of human T cells and chemical hapten exposure. Time point noted: patch test 1, 2 weeks after DPC sensitization. Noted treatment: therapeutic diphenylcyclopropenone sensitization with weekly scalp DPC. Using its own MiXCR run on the RACE reads, TCRdb lists one record per CDR3 protein. The sample carries approximately 71,000 distinct CDR3 sequences, about 9.4% recorded once. The material was whole blood, obtained in connection with sensitization to the hapten diphenylcyclopropenone (DPC). The receptors derive from a woman in her 40s with alopecia areata. Some clones in this sample may be carry-over from other donors' samples.

This chain connects TRBV6-6 to TRBJ2-1; D uncertain. Germline-derived CDR1 and CDR2 are MNHNY and SVGAGI (reference sequence). V gave up 4 bases and J gave up 7 bases, with 14 bases separating them. The CDR3 has 14 residues. This CDR3 is CASSLAEDLNEQFF. The CDR3 DNA is TGTGCCAGCAGTTTGGCAGAGGATTTGAATGAGCAGTTCTTC.

This clonotype occurred a few times. V usage is TRBV7-3 and J usage is TRBJ2-1; 8 bases line up with TRBD1. The germline CDR1 and CDR2 sequences are SGHTA and FQGTGA. The CDR3 loop spans 13 amino acids. The V segment lost 4 bases and the J segment 9 bases; nucleotides outside the gene matches: 5. CDR3 bases: TGTGCCAGCAGCTGGGGACAGGAGGCTGAGCAGTTCTTC. This gives the protein CASSWGQEAEQFF.

This clonotype was counted many times. V gene TRBV6-2 or TRBV6-3 combines with J gene TRBJ1-4; D unclear. V lost 7 bases to trimming and J lost 7 bases, with 10 bases between them. In germline, CDR1 is MNHEY, CDR2 SVGEGT. The CDR3 has 12 amino acids. CDR3 sequence: CASNRVGEKLFF. In nucleotides, the CDR3 is TGTGCCAGCAATAGGGTCGGTGAAAAACTGTTTTTT.

V usage is TRBV2 and J usage is TRBJ1-5; a weak D match, TRBD1 (5 bases). CDR3 length: 15 amino acids. V was clipped by 5 bases and J by 4 bases, with 15 bases between them. CDR1 is SNHLY and CDR2 is FYNNEI in the germline V gene. In DNA, the CDR3 is TGTGCCAGCAGTCGTGGGGACGGGAGAAATCAGCCCCAGCATTTT. Protein: CASSRGDGRNQPQHF.

This clonotype was seen at least ten times. The chain couples TRBV5-8 to TRBJ1-5, with a tentative D call TRBD1 (5 bases). V was clipped by 4 bases and J by 3 bases, with 14 bases between them. This CDR3 is built from 15 residues. Germline values: CDR1 SGHTS, CDR2 YDEGEE. DNA for the CDR3: TGTGCCAGCAGCCGGGGCCTTAATCCCAATCAGCCCCAGCATTTT. Translating it yields CASSRGLNPNQPQHF. Full variable domain (outside the CDR3, taken from reference TRBV5-8 and TRBJ1-5): EAGVTQSPTHLIKTRGQQATLRCSPISGHTSVYWYQQALGLGLQFLLWYDEGEERNRGNFPPRFSGRQFPNYSSELNVNALELEDSALYLCASSRGLNPNQPQHFGDGTRLSIL.

This clonotype came up many times. This chain connects TRBV6-1 to TRBJ1-2; unclear D gene. In germline, CDR1 is MNHNS, CDR2 SASEGT. This CDR3 comprises 12 residues. V shed 3 bases and J shed 8 bases, with 10 bases lying between them. CDR3 sequence reads: CASSEGLGGYTF. The CDR3 DNA follows: TGTGCCAGCAGTGAGGGTCTAGGGGGCTACACCTTC.

This clonotype was detected many times. The CDR3 protein is CASSRRGGQTYEQYF. The CDR3 coding sequence is TGTGCCAGCAGCCGACGGGGGGGCCAGACCTACGAGCAGTACTTC. This chain links TRBV5-6 with TRBJ2-7, with 8 nucleotides matching TRBD2. The V gene's germline CDR1 is SGHDT and CDR2 YYEEEE. The length of the CDR3 is 15 residues. After removal of 4 bases from V and 2 bases from J, the junction contained 8 bases not matched to a gene.

The chain employs TRBV20-1 and TRBJ2-3, with a weak D call TRBD2 (5 bases). V lost 6 bases, J lost 3 bases, and 13 bases lay in between. The germline V gene encodes CDR1 DFQATT and CDR2 SNEGSKA (reference sequence). The CDR3 totals 13 residues. CDR3 amino acids: CSAPRSGTDTQYF. The CDR3 DNA reads as TGCAGTGCCCCTAGGAGCGGTACAGATACGCAGTATTTT.

There are many counts of this clonotype. This sequence joins TRBV7-2 and TRBJ2-7; 10 nucleotides match TRBD1. This CDR3 contains 14 residues. CDR1 and CDR2 from the germline V gene are SGHTA and FQGNSA. With V trimmed by 5 bases and J by 7 bases, 8 bases remained unmatched. CDR3 loop: CASSVGTGVREQYF. The CDR3 DNA sequence: TGTGCCAGCAGCGTCGGGACAGGGGTAAGGGAGCAGTACTTC.

This clonotype was found many times. The chain uses TRBV10-3 and TRBJ1-6; D gene uncertain. Trimming shortened V by 4 bases and J by 5 bases, and 9 bases separated the two germline ends. In germline, CDR1 is ENHRY, CDR2 SYGVKD. The CDR3 is 14 amino acids. For the CDR3, the DNA is TGTGCCATCAGTGTCTCGGTTAATAATTCACCCCTCCACTTT. Its protein product is CAISVSVNNSPLHF.

This clonotype appeared many times. The CDR3 nucleotides are TGCAGTGCTAGAGATCGACGGGGGGGCTCCTACGAGCAGTACTTC. Its translation is CSARDRRGGSYEQYF. V and J are TRBV20-1 and TRBJ2-7; 8 positions agree with TRBD2. The length of the CDR3 is 15 residues. The J segment lost 0 bases and the V segment lost 0 bases, leaving 4 bases of the junction unmatched. The germline V gene encodes CDR1 DFQATT and CDR2 SNEGSKA (reference sequence).

This clonotype has at least ten counts. The rearrangement uses TRBV28 and TRBJ2-1, with no clear D. V shed 6 bases and J shed 0 bases, with 3 bases lying between them. CDR1 and CDR2 (germline): MDHEN, SYDVKM. The CDR3 consists of 12 residues. The CDR3 nucleotides read TGTGCCAGCAGGGCCTCCTACAATGAGCAGTTCTTC. Translating gives CASRASYNEQFF.

This clonotype was found many times. This chain joins TRBV30 and TRBJ1-3; TRBD1 matches 8 bases. The CDR3 totals 16 residues. Germline CDR1 reads GTSNPN; CDR2 reads SVGIG (reference sequence). V lost 2 bases and J lost 8; bases outside the gene matches: 14. CDR3 bases: TGTGCCTGGAGTAGAACGGACAGGGTGTCTGGTTACACCATATATTTT. Its translation is CAWSRTDRVSGYTIYF.

This clonotype showed up just a few times. The chain joins TRBV11-3 to TRBJ2-1; 7 nucleotides agree with TRBD1. The CDR3 totals 15 residues. Germline CDR1 reads SGHNT; CDR2 reads YENEEA. V dropped 5 bases and J dropped 4; count of bases not matched to a gene: 8. The CDR3 nucleotides are TGTGCCAGCAGCCGACAGGGTGGTAATTACAATGAGCAGTTCTTC. This gives the protein CASSRQGGNYNEQFF.

This clonotype was counted only a few times. The genes are TRBV6-5 and TRBJ1-1, with D unresolved. This CDR3 spans 11 amino acids. Per the germline V gene, CDR1 is MNHEY and CDR2 is SVGAGI. Trimming removed 4 bases from V and 7 bases from J, with 7 bases in between. The chain's CDR3 is CASSSALEAFF. The CDR3 DNA sequence: TGTGCCAGCAGTTCAGCCCTTGAAGCTTTCTTT.

At least ten counts were recorded for this clonotype. The chain carries TRBV4-3 and TRBJ2-7, with no clear D. V shed 0 bases and J shed 2 bases, with 11 bases lying between them. The CDR3 runs 15 residues. Germline values: CDR1 LGHNA, CDR2 YSLEER. CDR3 region: CASSQDYHSTYEQYF. The DNA of the CDR3 is TGCGCCAGCAGCCAAGACTACCACAGCACCTACGAGCAGTACTTC.

This clonotype was observed at least ten times. The V call is TRBV6-5, the J call TRBJ2-6; D ambiguous. The length of the CDR3 is 14 residues. Germline loops: CDR1 MNHEY, CDR2 SVGAGI. The V end was cut by 6 bases, the J end by 4 bases, with 10 bases between. CDR3 in DNA: TGTGCCAGCAGCCCCTTCGCCGGGGCCAACGTCCTGACTTTC. It codes for CASSPFAGANVLTF.

The V gene is TRBV6-2 or TRBV6-3, the J gene TRBJ2-7; D remains ambiguous. The ends were cut back, 0 bases at V and 6 bases at J, with 3 bases in the middle. The length of the CDR3 is 11 residues. Germline CDR1 and CDR2: MNHEY and SVGEGT. The CDR3 region has the DNA TGTGCCAGCAGTTACTCGTCCGAGCAGTACTTC. Translated: CASSYSSEQYF.

This clonotype occurred many times. The genes are TRBV19 and TRBJ2-5; 9 nucleotides match TRBD2. Germline V lookup: CDR1 LNHDA, CDR2 SQIVND (reference sequence). The CDR3 runs to 14 residues. V trimming: 3 bases; J trimming: 4 bases; junction bases outside the gene matches: 3. CDR3 amino acids: CASSMERGAETQYF. The CDR3 DNA is TGTGCCAGTAGTATGGAGCGGGGGGCAGAGACCCAGTACTTC.

This clonotype has only a few counts. The rearrangement uses TRBV9 and TRBJ2-1; 7 bases line up with TRBD2. Germline V gene sequence: CDR1 SGDLS, CDR2 YYNGEE. The V gene end was trimmed by 2 bases and the J gene end by 1 base; junction bases not matched to a gene: 6. The CDR3 covers 16 residues. The CDR3 spells CASSVGGGASYNEQFF. The CDR3 region has the DNA TGTGCCAGCAGCGTGGGCGGGGGAGCTTCCTACAATGAGCAGTTCTTC.

J is TRBJ2-1 and V is TRBV19, with no clear D. V lost 1 base and J 1 base, leaving 5 bases between the germline ends. The CDR3 has 14 residues. Per the germline V gene, CDR1 is LNHDA and CDR2 is SQIVND (reference sequence). The CDR3, as DNA: TGTGCCAGTAGTATAGGCCTTTCCTACAATGAGCAGTTCTTC. This translates into CASSIGLSYNEQFF.

This clonotype was picked up a small number of times. The chain employs TRBV4-2 and TRBJ2-1; 8 bases are shared with TRBD2. Germline V CDR1 and CDR2: LGHNA, YNFKEQ. The V gene end was trimmed by 0 bases and the J gene end by 3 bases; junction bases not matched to a gene: 10. The CDR3 totals 18 residues. CDR3 sequence (DNA): TGTGCCAGCAGCCAAGATTCAGATAGCGGGGCGATCTACAATGAGCAGTTCTTC. Translation: CASSQDSDSGAIYNEQFF.

This clonotype showed up many times. The chain couples TRBV5-6 to TRBJ2-5; D remains unclear. V dropped 4 bases and J dropped 7 bases, with 17 bases sitting between them. This CDR3 comprises 14 residues. Germline V CDR1 and CDR2: SGHDT, YYEEEE. The CDR3 nucleotides read TGTGCCAGCAGCCCTACGATACAAACGGGGACCCAGTACTTC. Translating gives CASSPTIQTGTQYF.

This clonotype was observed at least ten times. V is TRBV29-1 and J is TRBJ2-1, with 12 bases matching TRBD2. V lost 7 bases and J lost 8; bases outside the gene matches: 12. The CDR3 runs to 15 residues. Germline CDR1 is SQVTM and CDR2 is ANQGSEA. The CDR3 DNA sequence: TGCAGCGCCCAATCTAGCGGGGGGGCCGCGTATGAGCAGTTCTTC. It translates to CSAQSSGGAAYEQFF.

In its sample, this clonotype was seen many times. This sequence joins TRBV20-1 and TRBJ2-7; D is tentatively TRBD1 or TRBD2 (6 bases each). V was clipped by 1 base and J by 4 bases, with 17 bases between them. Germline V gene lookup returns CDR1 DFQATT and CDR2 SNEGSKA (reference sequence). The CDR3 runs 15 residues. In nucleotides, the CDR3 is TGCAGTGCTAGAGTACCCAGGGGACTCCAATACGAGCAGTACTTC. It specifies CSARVPRGLQYEQYF.